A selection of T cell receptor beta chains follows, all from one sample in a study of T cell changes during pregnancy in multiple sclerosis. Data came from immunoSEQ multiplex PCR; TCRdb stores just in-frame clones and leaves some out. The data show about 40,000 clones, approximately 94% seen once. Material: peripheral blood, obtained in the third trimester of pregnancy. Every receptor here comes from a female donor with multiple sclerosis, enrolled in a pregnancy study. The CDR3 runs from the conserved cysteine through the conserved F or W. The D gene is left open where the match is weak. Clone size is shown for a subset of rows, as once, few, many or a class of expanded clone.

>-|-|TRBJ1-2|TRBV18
CASSPPGDTHGYTF
TGTGCCAGCTCACCACCGGGAGATACACACGGCTACACCTTC
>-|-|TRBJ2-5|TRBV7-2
CASSLEQGRTQYF
TGTGCCAGCAGCTTAGAACAGGGTAGGACCCAGTACTTC
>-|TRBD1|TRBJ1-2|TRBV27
CASSLRQGGYGYTF
TGTGCCAGCAGTTTACGACAGGGCGGCTATGGCTACACCTTC
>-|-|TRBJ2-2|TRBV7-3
CASSLTGAHTGELFF
TGTGCCAGCAGCTTAACGGGGGCCCACACCGGGGAGCTGTTTTTT
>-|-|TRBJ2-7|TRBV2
CASTLRDIPTYEQYF
TGTGCCAGCACCCTCCGGGACATCCCTACCTACGAGCAGTACTTC
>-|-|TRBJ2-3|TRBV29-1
CSVDTGADTQYF
TGCAGCGTTGATACGGGGGCAGATACGCAGTATTTT
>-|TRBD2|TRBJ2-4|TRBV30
CAWSVKRDIDIQYF
TGTGCCTGGAGTGTAAAGCGGGATATTGACATTCAGTACTTC
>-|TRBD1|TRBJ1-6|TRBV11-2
CASSLGDRAASPLHF
TGTGCCAGCAGCTTAGGGGACAGGGCTGCTTCACCCCTCCACTTT
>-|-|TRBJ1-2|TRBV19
CASIPSGGPNYGYTF
TGTGCCAGTATCCCATCGGGGGGACCAAACTATGGCTACACCTTC
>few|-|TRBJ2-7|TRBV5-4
CASTRTESLEQYF
TGTGCCAGCACTAGGACAGAGTCCCTCGAGCAGTACTTC
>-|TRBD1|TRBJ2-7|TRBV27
CASSLVGQASYEQYF
TGTGCCAGCAGTTTGGTGGGACAGGCATCCTACGAGCAGTACTTC
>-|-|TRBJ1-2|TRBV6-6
CASKRGGDYGYTF
TGTGCCAGCAAGAGAGGGGGTGACTATGGCTACACCTTC
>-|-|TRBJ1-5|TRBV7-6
CASSLFGGNQPQHF
TGTGCCAGCAGCTTATTTGGAGGCAATCAGCCCCAGCATTTT
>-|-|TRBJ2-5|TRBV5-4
CASSLWGGGETQYF
TGTGCCAGCAGCTTGTGGGGCGGTGGGGAGACCCAGTACTTC
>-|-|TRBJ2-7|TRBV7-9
CASSQNQRRSEQYF
TGTGCCAGCAGCCAAAACCAGAGGCGATCCGAGCAGTACTTC
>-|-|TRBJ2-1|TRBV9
CASSVNSYNEQFF
TGTGCCAGCAGCGTTAACTCCTACAATGAGCAGTTCTTC
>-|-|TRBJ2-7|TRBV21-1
CASRGNGTGGYEQYF
TGTGCCAGCAGAGGAAACGGGACAGGGGGCTACGAGCAGTACTTC
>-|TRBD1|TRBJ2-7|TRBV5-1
CASSLETGGLEEQYF
TGCGCCAGCAGCTTGGAGACAGGGGGCTTGGAGGAGCAGTACTTC
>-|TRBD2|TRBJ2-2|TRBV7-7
CASSSGLAGVSGELFF
TGTGCTAGCAGCTCGGGACTAGCGGGAGTGTCCGGGGAGCTGTTTTTT
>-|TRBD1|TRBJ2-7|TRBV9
CASSVGDRGYGEQYF
TGTGCCAGCAGCGTAGGGGACAGGGGATACGGCGAGCAGTACTTC
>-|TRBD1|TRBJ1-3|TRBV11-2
CASSSGTGTGNTIYF
TGTGCCAGCAGCTCCGGGACAGGGACTGGAAACACCATATATTTT
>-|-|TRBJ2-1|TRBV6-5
CASSYEHSIVDNEQFF
TGTGCCAGCAGTTACGAACACAGCATTGTGGACAATGAGCAGTTCTTC
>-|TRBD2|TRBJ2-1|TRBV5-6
CASSFRTSGGAYEQFF
TGTGCCAGCAGCTTCCGGACTAGCGGGGGGGCCTATGAGCAGTTCTTC
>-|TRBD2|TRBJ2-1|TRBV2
CASTPTSGGHNEQFF
TGTGCCAGCACTCCGACTAGCGGGGGTCACAATGAGCAGTTCTTC
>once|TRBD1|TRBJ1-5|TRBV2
CASSGTGGFAQHF
TGTGCCAGCAGTGGGACAGGGGGCTTTGCCCAGCATTTT
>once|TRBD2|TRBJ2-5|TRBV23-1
CASSLQRTSGRRETQYF
TGCGCCAGCAGTCTGCAGCGGACTAGCGGGAGACGGGAGACCCAGTACTTC
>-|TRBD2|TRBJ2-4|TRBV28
CASSVILTGGDIQYF
TGTGCCAGCAGTGTCATCCTCACTGGGGGGGACATTCAGTACTTC
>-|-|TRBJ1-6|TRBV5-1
CASSLDRTNSPLHF
TGCGCCAGCAGCTTGGACAGGACCAATTCACCCCTCCACTTT
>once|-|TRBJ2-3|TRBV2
CASSVLQDTQYF
TGTGCCAGCAGTGTACTGCAAGATACGCAGTATTTT
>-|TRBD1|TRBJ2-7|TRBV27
CASSPGQGWDEQYF
TGTGCCAGCAGTCCGGGACAGGGGTGGGACGAGCAGTACTTC
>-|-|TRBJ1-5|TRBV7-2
CASSRTVSNQPQHF
TGTGCCAGCAGTCGGACAGTAAGCAATCAGCCCCAGCATTTT
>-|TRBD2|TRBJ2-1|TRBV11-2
CASSSWAATGGNNEQFF
TGTGCCAGCAGCTCATGGGCCGCGACGGGGGGAAACAATGAGCAGTTCTTC
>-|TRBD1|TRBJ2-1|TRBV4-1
CASSRDRGDYDLSYNEQFF
TGCGCCAGCAGCCGGGACAGGGGGGACTACGACCTCTCCTACAATGAGCAGTTCTTC
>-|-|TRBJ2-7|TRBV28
CASSLSGMKRLSYEQYF
TGTGCCAGCAGTTTATCGGGGATGAAGAGACTGTCCTACGAGCAGTACTTC
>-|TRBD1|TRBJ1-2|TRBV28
CASRSSGAGGGYTF
TGTGCCAGCAGATCCTCAGGGGCAGGGGGTGGCTACACCTTC
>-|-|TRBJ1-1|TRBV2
CASRGLGEAFF
TGTGCCAGCAGGGGGCTGGGTGAAGCTTTCTTT
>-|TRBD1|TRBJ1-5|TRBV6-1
CASIDRGRNQPQHF
TGTGCCAGCATTGACAGGGGACGCAATCAGCCCCAGCATTTT
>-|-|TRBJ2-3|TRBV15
CATSRYYEDTQYF
TGTGCCACCAGCAGATATTACGAGGATACGCAGTATTTT
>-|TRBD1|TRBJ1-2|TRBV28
CASRVRQGAYGYTF
TGTGCCAGCAGAGTCCGACAGGGGGCCTATGGCTACACCTTC
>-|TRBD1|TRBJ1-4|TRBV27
CASSLYRSGGTGINEKLFF
TGTGCCAGCAGTTTATATAGGTCGGGTGGGACAGGAATTAATGAAAAACTGTTTTTT
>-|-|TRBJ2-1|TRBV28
CASSVPGNEQFF
TGTGCCAGCAGTGTCCCAGGAAATGAGCAGTTCTTC
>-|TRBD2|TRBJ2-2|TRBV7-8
CASSRTSGGQNTGELFF
TGTGCCAGCAGCCGGACTAGCGGGGGGCAGAACACCGGGGAGCTGTTTTTT
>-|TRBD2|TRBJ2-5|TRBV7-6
CASSSDGEGETQYF
TGTGCCAGCAGCTCCGACGGGGAGGGTGAGACCCAGTACTTC
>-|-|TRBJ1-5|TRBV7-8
CASSFGPRGGNQPQHF
TGTGCCAGCAGCTTTGGGCCCCGGGGGGGCAATCAGCCCCAGCATTTT
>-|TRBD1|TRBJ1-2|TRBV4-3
CASSQGQQGAWGYTF
TGCGCCAGCAGCCAAGGGCAACAGGGGGCGTGGGGCTACACCTTC
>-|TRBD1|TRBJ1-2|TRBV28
CASSSQGGYYGYTF
TGTGCCAGCAGCTCACAGGGGGGTTACTATGGCTACACCTTC
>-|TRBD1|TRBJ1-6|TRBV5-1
CASSGGTGQFNNSPLHF
TGCGCCAGCAGCGGGGGGACAGGGCAATTTAATAATTCACCCCTCCACTTT
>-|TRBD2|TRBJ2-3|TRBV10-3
CAISERAGDTDTQYF
TGTGCCATCAGTGAGAGGGCGGGGGACACAGATACGCAGTATTTT
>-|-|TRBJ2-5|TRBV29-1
CSVEKETTAQETQYF
TGCAGCGTTGAGAAGGAGACGACAGCCCAAGAGACCCAGTACTTC
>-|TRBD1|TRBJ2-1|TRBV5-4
CASSLRDRGYNEQFF
TGTGCCAGCAGCTTGAGGGACAGGGGGTACAATGAGCAGTTCTTC
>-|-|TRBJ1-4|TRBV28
CASSSGGASNEKLFF
TGTGCCAGCAGCTCGGGGGGCGCGTCGAATGAAAAACTGTTTTTT